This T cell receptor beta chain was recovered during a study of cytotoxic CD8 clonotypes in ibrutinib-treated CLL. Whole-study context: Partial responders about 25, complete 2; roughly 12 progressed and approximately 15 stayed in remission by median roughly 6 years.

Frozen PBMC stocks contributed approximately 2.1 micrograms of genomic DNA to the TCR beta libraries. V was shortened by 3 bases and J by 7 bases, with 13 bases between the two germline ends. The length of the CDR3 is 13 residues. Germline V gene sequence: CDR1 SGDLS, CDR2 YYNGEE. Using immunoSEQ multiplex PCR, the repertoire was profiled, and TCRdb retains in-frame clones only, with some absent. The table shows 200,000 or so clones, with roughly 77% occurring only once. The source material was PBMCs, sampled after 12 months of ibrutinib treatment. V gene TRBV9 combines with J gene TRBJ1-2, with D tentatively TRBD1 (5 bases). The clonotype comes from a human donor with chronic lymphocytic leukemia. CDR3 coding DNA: TGTGCCAGCAGCGCTGCACAGGCTGCTGGCTACACCTTC. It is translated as CASSAAQAAGYTF.